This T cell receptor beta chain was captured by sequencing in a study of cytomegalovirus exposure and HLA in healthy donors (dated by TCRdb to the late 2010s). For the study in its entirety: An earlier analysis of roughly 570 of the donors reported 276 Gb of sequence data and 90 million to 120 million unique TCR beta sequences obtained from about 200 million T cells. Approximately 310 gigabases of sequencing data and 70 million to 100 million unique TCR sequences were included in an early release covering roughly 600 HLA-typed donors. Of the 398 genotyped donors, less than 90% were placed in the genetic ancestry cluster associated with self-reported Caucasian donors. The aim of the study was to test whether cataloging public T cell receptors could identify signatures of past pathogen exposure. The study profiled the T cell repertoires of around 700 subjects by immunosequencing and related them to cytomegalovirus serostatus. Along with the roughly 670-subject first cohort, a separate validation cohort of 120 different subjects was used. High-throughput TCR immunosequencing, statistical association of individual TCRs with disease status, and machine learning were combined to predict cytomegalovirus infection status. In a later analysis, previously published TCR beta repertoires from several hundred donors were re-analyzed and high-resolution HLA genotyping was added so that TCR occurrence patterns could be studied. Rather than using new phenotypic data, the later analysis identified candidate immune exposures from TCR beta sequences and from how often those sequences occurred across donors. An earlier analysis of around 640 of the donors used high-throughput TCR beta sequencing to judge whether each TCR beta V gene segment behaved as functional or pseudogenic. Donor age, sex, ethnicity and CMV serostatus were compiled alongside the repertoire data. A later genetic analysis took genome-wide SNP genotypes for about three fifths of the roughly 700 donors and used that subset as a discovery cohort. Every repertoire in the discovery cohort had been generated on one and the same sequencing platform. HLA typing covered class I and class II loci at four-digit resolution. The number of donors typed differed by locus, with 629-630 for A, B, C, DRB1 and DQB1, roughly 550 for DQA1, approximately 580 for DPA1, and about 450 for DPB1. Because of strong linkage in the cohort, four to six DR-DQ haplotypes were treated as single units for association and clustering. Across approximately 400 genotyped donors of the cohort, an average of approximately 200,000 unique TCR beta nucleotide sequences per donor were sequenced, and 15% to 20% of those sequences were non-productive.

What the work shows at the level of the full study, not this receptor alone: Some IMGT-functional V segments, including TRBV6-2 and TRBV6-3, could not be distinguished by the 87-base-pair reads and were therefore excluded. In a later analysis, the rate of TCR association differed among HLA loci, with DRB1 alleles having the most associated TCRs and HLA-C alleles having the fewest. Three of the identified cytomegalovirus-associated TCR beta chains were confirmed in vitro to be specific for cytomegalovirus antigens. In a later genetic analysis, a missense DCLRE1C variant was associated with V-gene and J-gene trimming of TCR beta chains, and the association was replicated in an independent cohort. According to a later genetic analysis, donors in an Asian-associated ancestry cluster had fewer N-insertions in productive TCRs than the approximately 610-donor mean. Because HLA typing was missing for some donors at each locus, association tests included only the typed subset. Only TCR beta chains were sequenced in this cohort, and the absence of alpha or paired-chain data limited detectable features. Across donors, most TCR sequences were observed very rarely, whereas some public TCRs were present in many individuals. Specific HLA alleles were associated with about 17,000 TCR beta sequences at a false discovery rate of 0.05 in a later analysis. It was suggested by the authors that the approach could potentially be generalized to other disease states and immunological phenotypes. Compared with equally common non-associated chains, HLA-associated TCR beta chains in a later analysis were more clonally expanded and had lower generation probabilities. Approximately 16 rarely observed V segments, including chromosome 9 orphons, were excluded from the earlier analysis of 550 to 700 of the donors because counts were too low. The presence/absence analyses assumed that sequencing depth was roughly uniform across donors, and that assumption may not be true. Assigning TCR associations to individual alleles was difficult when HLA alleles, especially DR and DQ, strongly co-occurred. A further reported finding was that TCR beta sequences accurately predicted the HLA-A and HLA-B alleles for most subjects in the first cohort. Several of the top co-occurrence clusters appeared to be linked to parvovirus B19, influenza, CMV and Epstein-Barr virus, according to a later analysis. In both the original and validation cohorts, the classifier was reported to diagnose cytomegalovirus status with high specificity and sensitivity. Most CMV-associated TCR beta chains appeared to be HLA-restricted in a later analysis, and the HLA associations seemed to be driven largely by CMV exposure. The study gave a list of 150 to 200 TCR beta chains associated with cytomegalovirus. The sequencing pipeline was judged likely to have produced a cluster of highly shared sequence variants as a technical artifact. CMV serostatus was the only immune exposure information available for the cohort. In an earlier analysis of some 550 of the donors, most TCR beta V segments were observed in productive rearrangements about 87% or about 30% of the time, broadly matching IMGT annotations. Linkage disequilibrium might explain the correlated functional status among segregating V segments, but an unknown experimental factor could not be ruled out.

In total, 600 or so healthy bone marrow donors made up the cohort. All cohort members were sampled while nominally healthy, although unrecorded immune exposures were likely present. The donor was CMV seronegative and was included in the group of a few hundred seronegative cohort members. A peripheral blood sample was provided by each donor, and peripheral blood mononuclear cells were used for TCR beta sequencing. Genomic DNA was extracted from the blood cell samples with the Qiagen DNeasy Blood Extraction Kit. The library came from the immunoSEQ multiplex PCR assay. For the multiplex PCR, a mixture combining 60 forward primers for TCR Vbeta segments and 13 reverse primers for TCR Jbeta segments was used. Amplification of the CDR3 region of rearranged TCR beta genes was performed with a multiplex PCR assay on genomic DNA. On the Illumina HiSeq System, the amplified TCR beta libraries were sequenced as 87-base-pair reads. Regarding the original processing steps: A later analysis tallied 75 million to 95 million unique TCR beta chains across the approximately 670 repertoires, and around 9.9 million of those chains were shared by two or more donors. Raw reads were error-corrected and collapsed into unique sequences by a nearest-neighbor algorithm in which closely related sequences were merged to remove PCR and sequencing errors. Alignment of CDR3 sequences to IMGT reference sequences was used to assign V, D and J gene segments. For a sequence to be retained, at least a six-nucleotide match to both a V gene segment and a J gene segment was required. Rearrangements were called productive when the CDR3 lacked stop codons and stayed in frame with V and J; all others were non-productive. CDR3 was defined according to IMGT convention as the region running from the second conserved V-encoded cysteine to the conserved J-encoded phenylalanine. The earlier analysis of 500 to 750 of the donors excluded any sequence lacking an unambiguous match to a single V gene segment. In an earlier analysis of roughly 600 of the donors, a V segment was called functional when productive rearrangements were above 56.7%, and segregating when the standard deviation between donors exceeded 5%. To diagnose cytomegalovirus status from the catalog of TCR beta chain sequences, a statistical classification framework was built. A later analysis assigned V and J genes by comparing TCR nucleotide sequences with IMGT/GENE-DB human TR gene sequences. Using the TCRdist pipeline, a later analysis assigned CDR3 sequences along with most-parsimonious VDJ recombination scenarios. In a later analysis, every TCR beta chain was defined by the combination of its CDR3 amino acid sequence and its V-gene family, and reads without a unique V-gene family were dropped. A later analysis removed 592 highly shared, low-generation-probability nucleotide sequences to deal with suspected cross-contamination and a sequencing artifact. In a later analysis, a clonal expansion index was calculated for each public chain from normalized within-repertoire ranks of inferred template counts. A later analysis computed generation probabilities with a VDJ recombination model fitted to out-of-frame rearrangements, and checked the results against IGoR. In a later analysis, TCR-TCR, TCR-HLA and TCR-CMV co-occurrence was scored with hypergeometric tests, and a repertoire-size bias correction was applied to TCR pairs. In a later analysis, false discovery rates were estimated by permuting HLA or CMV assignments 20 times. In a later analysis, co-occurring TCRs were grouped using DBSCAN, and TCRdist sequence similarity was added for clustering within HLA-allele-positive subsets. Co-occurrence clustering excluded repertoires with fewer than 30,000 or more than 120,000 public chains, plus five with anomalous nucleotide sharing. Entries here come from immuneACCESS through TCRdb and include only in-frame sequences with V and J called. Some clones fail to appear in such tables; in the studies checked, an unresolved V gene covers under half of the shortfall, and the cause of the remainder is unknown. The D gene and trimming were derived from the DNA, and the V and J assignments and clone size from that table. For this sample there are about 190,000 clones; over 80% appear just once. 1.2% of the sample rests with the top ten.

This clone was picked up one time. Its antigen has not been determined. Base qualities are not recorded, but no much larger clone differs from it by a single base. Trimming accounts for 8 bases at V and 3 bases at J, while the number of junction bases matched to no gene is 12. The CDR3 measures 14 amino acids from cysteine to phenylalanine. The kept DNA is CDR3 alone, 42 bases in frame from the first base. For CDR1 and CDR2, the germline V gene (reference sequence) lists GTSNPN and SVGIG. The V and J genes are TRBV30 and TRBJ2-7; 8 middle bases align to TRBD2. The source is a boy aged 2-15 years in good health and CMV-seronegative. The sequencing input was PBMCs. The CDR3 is CAADTGTSFYEQYF. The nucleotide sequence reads TGTGCCGCAGACACCGGGACTAGTTTCTACGAGCAGTACTTC.